This T cell receptor beta chain was obtained from a study of blood T cells in healthy people across ages. Per germline, CDR1 DFQATT and CDR2 SNEGSKA (reference sequence). V was cut by 5 bases and J by 7 bases, with 32 bases left in between. There are 18 residues in the CDR3. Combining a sample-barcoded 5' primer with a J-beta primer mix, a second PCR ran for about 6 to 12 cycles. In TCRdb, the 5' RACE reads were re-called with MiXCR into one record per CDR3 protein. The table has more than 500,000 distinct CDR3 sequences, 25% to 35% seen once; the top ten hold roughly 3.5%. This clonotype has a handful of counts. The same data also went into a second study, on T cells of mothers and their children. Per that study: Barcodes for each sample and 2-4 random nucleotides were added by the M1S primer used in the second PCR.

The chain recombines TRBV20-1 with TRBJ1-1; weak D call: TRBD1 (6 bases). This TCR was sampled from a boy aged 2 to 9 in good health. Sequenced: blood. CDR3 residues: CSAYPTSGGPGGRVEAFF. CDR3 nucleotide sequence: TGCAGTGCTTATCCCACAAGTGGGGGGCCCGGAGGGCGGGTTGAAGCTTTCTTT.